One sample yielded the 28 T cell receptor beta chains listed below, sequenced in a study of shared clonotypes between healthy human individuals. Naive CD8 cells were CD45RO-negative, positively selected for CCR7, excluding terminally differentiated effector memory CD45RA+ cells. TCRdb's table, derived via immunoSEQ multiplex PCR, lists solely in-frame clones and lacks some. This sample carries about 2,200,000 clones, about 92% of them seen once, and the ten largest clones take over 1.5%. The source material was naive CD8+ T cells from PBMCs. These TCRs come from a man between 18 and 35 years old in good health. Some clones in this sample may be carry-over from other donors' samples.

A word on this clone: Other DNA sequences in this sample translate to the same CDR3. The CDR3 DNA follows: TGTGCCAGCAGCGTAAGTACATCCTACGAGCAGTACTTC. As protein: CASSVSTSYEQYF. This chain connects TRBV9 to TRBJ2-7; D is unresolved. Germline CDR1 SGDLS, CDR2 YYNGEE. V was shortened by 1 base and J by 1 base, with 6 bases between the two germline ends. The CDR3 covers 13 residues. Based on the CDR3 plus reference TRBV9 and TRBJ2-7, the full variable domain is DSGVTQTPKHLITATGQRVTLRCSPRSGDLSVYWYQQSLDQGLQFLIQYYNGEERAKGNILERFSAQQFPDLHSELNLSSLELGDSALYFCASSVSTSYEQYFGPGTRLTVT.

V is TRBV10-1 and J is TRBJ2-3; a weak D match, TRBD2 (5 bases). This CDR3 has 12 amino acids. Per germline, CDR1 WNHNN and CDR2 SYGVQD (reference sequence). Trimming left V 4 bases short and J 14 bases short, with 16 bases between. The CDR3 region is CASSGGLTPSYF. DNA of the CDR3: TGCGCCAGCAGTGGCGGGCTCACCCCGTCGTATTTT.

The CDR3 protein is CASSLDSGDTGELFF. CDR3 sequence (DNA): TGCGCCAGCAGCTTGGATAGCGGAGACACCGGGGAGCTGTTTTTT. This sequence joins TRBV5-1 and TRBJ2-2, with D possibly matching TRBD2 (6 bases). The CDR3 contains 15 residues. The germline CDR1 and CDR2 sequences are SGHRS and YFSETQ. V dropped 0 bases and J dropped 3 bases, with 9 bases sitting between them.

The chain links TRBV11-2 to TRBJ2-1, with D tentatively TRBD2 (5 bases). This CDR3 contains 15 residues. Germline V lookup: CDR1 SGHAT, CDR2 FQNNGV. The V gene lost 0 bases and the J gene lost 7 bases, with 13 bases spanning the gap. The DNA for the CDR3 is TGTGCCAGCAGCTTAGAGCGGGCGACGTGGAATGAGCAGTTCTTC. This encodes CASSLERATWNEQFF.

The rearrangement joins TRBV28 to TRBJ2-5, with TRBD2 as a possible D gene (6 bases). This CDR3 contains 17 residues. V shed 5 bases and J shed 0 bases, with 19 bases lying between them. From germline, CDR1 is MDHEN and CDR2 SYDVKM. CDR3 DNA sequence: TGTGCCAGCAGTGACCCCCGGGGTGGAGGGCACCAAGAGACCCAGTACTTC. Translated: CASSDPRGGGHQETQYF.

J is TRBJ2-5 and V is TRBV19; 7 positions match TRBD2. With V trimmed by 3 bases and J by 3 bases, 1 base remained unmatched. The CDR3 extends over 13 amino acids. The germline gives CDR1 LNHDA, CDR2 SQIVND (reference sequence). CDR3 in DNA: TGTGCCAGTAGTATGGGGGGGGAAGAGACCCAGTACTTC. Amino acids: CASSMGGEETQYF.

The chain carries TRBV5-5 and TRBJ2-7, with TRBD1 matching 10 bases. V was pared by 4 bases and J by 2 bases, with 12 bases of the junction left unmatched. Looked up from germline, CDR1 is SGHKS and CDR2 is YYEKEE (reference sequence). The CDR3 is 17 residues long. CDR3 DNA: TGTGCCAGCAGCAGTGGATTCAGGGACAGGGGTCCCTACGAGCAGTACTTC. Protein: CASSSGFRDRGPYEQYF. The whole variable domain, filled in from reference TRBV5-5 and TRBJ2-7, reads DAGVTQSPTHLIKTRGQQVTLRCSPISGHKSVSWYQQVLGQGPQFIFQYYEKEERGRGNFPDRFSARQFPNYSSELNVNALLLGDSALYLCASSSGFRDRGPYEQYFGPGTRLTVT.

A single count supports this clone. The gene calls are TRBV4-2 and TRBJ2-7; 9 nucleotides match TRBD1. Germline CDR1 reads LGHNA; CDR2 reads YNFKEQ. This CDR3 has 14 amino acids. V lost 1 base, J lost 4 bases, and 2 bases stayed unmatched. For the CDR3, the DNA is TGTGCCAGCAGCCAAGGGACAGGGGTTTACGAGCAGTACTTC. This codes for CASSQGTGVYEQYF.

This chain uses TRBV27 with TRBJ1-1, with 7 nucleotides matching TRBD1. The CDR3 spans 13 residues. Germline CDR1 is MNHEY and CDR2 is SMNVEV (reference sequence). V shed 5 bases, J shed 7 bases, and the junction held 7 bases outside the gene matches. DNA for the CDR3: TGTGCCAGCAGTCTACGACAGGGCGATGAAGCTTTCTTT. Protein: CASSLRQGDEAFF.

The rearrangement joins TRBV7-2 to TRBJ2-7; tentatively, D is TRBD2 (6 bases). In germline, CDR1 is SGHTA, CDR2 FQGNSA. V was trimmed by 5 bases and J by 2 bases, leaving 16 bases between them. This CDR3 has 15 residues. CDR3 bases: TGTGCCAGCAGCCCGCGGGACTGGCCCCCCTACGAGCAGTACTTC. Its translation: CASSPRDWPPYEQYF. Drawing the rest from reference TRBV7-2 and TRBJ2-7, the complete variable domain is GAGVSQSPSNKVTEKGKDVELRCDPISGHTALYWYRQSLGQGLEFLIYFQGNSAPDKSGLPSDRFSAERTGGSVSTLTIQRTQQEDSAVYLCASSPRDWPPYEQYFGPGTRLTVT.

The chain joins TRBV5-4 to TRBJ2-5, with 7 positions matching TRBD1. The CDR3 is made up of 15 amino acids. In germline, CDR1 is SGHNT, CDR2 YYREEE (reference sequence). Germline trimming cut 4 bases from V and 2 bases from J; bases unmatched to any gene: 8. CDR3 loop: CASSLGQVDQETQYF. The CDR3 nucleotides read TGTGCCAGCAGCCTCGGACAGGTTGATCAAGAGACCCAGTACTTC.

As for this clone: At the DNA level, this CDR3 is encoded by other sequences in the same sample as well. The J gene is TRBJ2-7, the V gene TRBV11-2, with D hard to call. The germline CDR1 and CDR2 sequences are SGHAT and FQNNGV. This CDR3 region has 14 residues. V lost 1 base to trimming and J lost 1 base, with 8 bases between them. The CDR3 spells CASSLGGRSYEQYF. CDR3 DNA sequence: TGTGCCAGCAGCTTAGGGGGTAGGTCCTACGAGCAGTACTTC.

The chain is built from TRBV7-9 and TRBJ2-7; 8 positions match TRBD1. Trimming took 2 bases from V and 3 from J; bases not matched to a gene: 9. The CDR3 is 16 amino acids. Germline loops: CDR1 SEHNR, CDR2 FQNEAQ (reference sequence). CDR3 DNA sequence: TGTGCCAGCAGCTTACCGTTACGGACAGGGCTCTACGAGCAGTACTTC. It codes for CASSLPLRTGLYEQYF.

The V and J genes are TRBV2 and TRBJ2-1; no definite D call. V shed 2 bases and J shed 1 base, with 12 bases lying between them. Germline CDR1 SNHLY, CDR2 FYNNEI. The CDR3 length is 16 residues. CDR3 residues: CASSELSGRSYNEQFF. The CDR3 DNA reads TGTGCCAGCAGTGAATTATCAGGACGGTCCTACAATGAGCAGTTCTTC.

V is TRBV28 and J is TRBJ1-2, with a possible D match to TRBD1 (6 bases). Germline lookup yields CDR1 MDHEN and CDR2 SYDVKM. The CDR3 is made up of 15 amino acids. V lost 4 bases and J lost 5, with 17 bases in between. CDR3 amino acids: CASSSSTDRRYGYTF. The CDR3, as DNA: TGTGCCAGCAGTTCATCGACCGACAGGAGGTATGGCTACACCTTC.

The genes are TRBV6-1 and TRBJ1-1; D might be TRBD1 (5 bases). Trimming shortened V by 2 bases and J by 3 bases, and 16 bases separated the two germline ends. The germline gives CDR1 MNHNS, CDR2 SASEGT. CDR3 length: 16 residues. The CDR3 reads CASSETGGSYHTEAFF. CDR3 nucleotide sequence: TGTGCCAGCAGTGAAACAGGTGGGAGCTACCACACTGAAGCTTTCTTT.

J is TRBJ2-1 and V is TRBV7-9; TRBD2 aligns across 10 bases. Germline CDR1 is SEHNR and CDR2 is FQNEAQ (reference sequence). CDR3 length equals 15 residues. J was trimmed by 6 bases and V by 5 bases; bases with no gene match: 7. DNA of the CDR3: TGTGCCAGCAGCCCTAGCGGGAGCCTCTTCAATGAGCAGTTCTTC. This codes for CASSPSGSLFNEQFF.

The chain uses TRBV7-9 and TRBJ2-1; TRBD1 agrees at 7 bases. The CDR3 runs to 15 residues. Germline trimming cut 4 bases from V and 5 bases from J; bases unmatched to any gene: 8. Germline V gene lookup returns CDR1 SEHNR and CDR2 FQNEAQ (reference sequence). In DNA form, the CDR3 reads TGTGCCAGCAGCTCTCGACAGGGCCCCAACAATGAGCAGTTCTTC. Residues: CASSSRQGPNNEQFF.

The V gene is TRBV27, the J gene TRBJ1-5; D perhaps matches TRBD1 (6 bases). CDR1 MNHEY and CDR2 SMNVEV come from the germline V gene (reference sequence). This CDR3 contains 17 residues. Between the trimmed V and J ends, which lost 6 bases and 1 base, there was a span of 19 bases. For the CDR3, the DNA is TGTGCCAGCAGGGCTACTAGGGGGGGGCGAAGCAATCAGCCCCAGCATTTT. As protein: CASRATRGGRSNQPQHF.

CDR3 DNA: TGCGCCAGCAGCTTGCCATGGGACAGAACTGAAGCTTTCTTT. Translated: CASSLPWDRTEAFF. J is TRBJ1-1 and V is TRBV5-1; 7 positions agree with TRBD1. The germline gives CDR1 SGHRS, CDR2 YFSETQ. This CDR3 spans 14 amino acids. The V and J ends lost 1 base and 5 bases, in that order; junction bases with no gene match: 5. Full variable domain (missing parts from reference TRBV5-1 and TRBJ1-1): KAGVTQTPRYLIKTRGQQVTLSCSPISGHRSVSWYQQTPGQGLQFLFEYFSETQRNKGNFPGRFSGRQFSNSRSEMNVSTLELGDSALYLCASSLPWDRTEAFFGQGTRLTVV.

The V gene is TRBV29-1, the J gene TRBJ2-3, with 8 bases identical to TRBD1. Per germline, CDR1 SQVTM and CDR2 ANQGSEA. J was trimmed by 2 bases and V by 5 bases; bases with no gene match: 9. The CDR3 runs to 15 residues. DNA for the CDR3: TGCAGCGTTACTCCCCGGGACAGGATCACAGATACGCAGTATTTT. Amino acids: CSVTPRDRITDTQYF.

V usage is TRBV15 and J usage is TRBJ2-7; tentatively, D is TRBD2 (6 bases). The CDR3 length is 14 residues. Germline lookup yields CDR1 LNHNV and CDR2 YYDKDF (reference sequence). Trimming took off 1 base at V and 9 bases at J, with 16 bases between the two ends. CDR3 in amino acids: CATSRARSGGGQYF. Here the CDR3 DNA reads TGTGCCACCAGCAGAGCCCGGAGTGGGGGAGGGCAGTACTTC.

This chain connects TRBV7-9 to TRBJ2-5; D may be TRBD2 (7 bases). CDR1 and CDR2 (germline): SEHNR, FQNEAQ (reference sequence). The V and J ends lost 4 bases and 5 bases respectively, with 20 bases between them. The CDR3 is 16 amino acids. The DNA of the CDR3 is TGTGCCAGCAGCTCGACCAACGGGGGGCCATTGGAGACCCAGTACTTC. It specifies CASSSTNGGPLETQYF.

The chain carries TRBV7-2 and TRBJ2-5, with TRBD2 matching 8 bases. Trimming at V came to 1 base and at J to 6 bases, leaving 13 bases not matched to a gene. Germline V gives CDR1 SGHTA, CDR2 FQGNSA. The CDR3 is made up of 17 amino acids. This CDR3 is CASSLDGGSGRMKTQYF. The CDR3 DNA is TGTGCCAGCAGCTTAGACGGGGGCAGCGGGAGAATGAAGACCCAGTACTTC.

This sequence joins TRBV28 and TRBJ1-1, with D hard to call. Germline lookup yields CDR1 MDHEN and CDR2 SYDVKM. This CDR3 has 14 residues. Deletions cut 3 bases from V and 2 bases from J, with 10 bases between. The CDR3 protein is CASSFHSLNTEAFF. The CDR3 DNA reads TGTGCCAGCAGTTTCCACAGTTTAAACACTGAAGCTTTCTTT.

The V call is TRBV4-3, the J call TRBJ2-1, with D uncertain. CDR1 LGHNA and CDR2 YSLEER come from the germline V gene. V gave up 8 bases and J gave up 1 base, with 6 bases separating them. CDR3 length: 12 amino acids. CDR3 DNA: TGCGCCAGCGCCGATTCCTACAATGAGCAGTTCTTC. Translation: CASADSYNEQFF.

CDR3 region: CASSSGRYEQYF. In DNA form, the CDR3 reads TGTGCCAGCAGTTCTGGACGCTACGAGCAGTACTTC. The V and J genes are TRBV6-5 and TRBJ2-5; D gene ambiguous. The DNA end is a closer match to TRBJ2-7, so the J assignment may be wrong. The germline CDR1 and CDR2 sequences are MNHEY and SVGAGI. The CDR3 runs to 12 residues.

This chain links TRBV10-2 with TRBJ2-1; maybe TRBD1 (6 bases). In germline, CDR1 is WSHSY, CDR2 SAAADI. This CDR3 spans 14 amino acids. Trimming shortened V by 3 bases and J by 7 bases, and 13 bases separated the two germline ends. The CDR3 loop reads CASSDRGRGNEQFF. In DNA form, the CDR3 reads TGCGCCAGCAGTGACAGGGGTAGGGGAAATGAGCAGTTCTTC.